This T cell receptor (beta chain) was profiled in a study of cytomegalovirus exposure and HLA in healthy donors. Across the study: The study placed around 80% of its approximately 400 genotyped donors in the Caucasian-associated ancestry cluster.

Trimming took off 8 bases at V and 5 bases at J, with 9 bases between the two ends. Per the germline V gene, CDR1 is MNHEY and CDR2 is SMNVEV (reference sequence). The CDR3 sequence is 11 residues long. Use of 60 Vbeta and 13 Jbeta primers characterized the PCR. Profiled with immunoSEQ multiplex PCR; TCRdb holds only in-frame clones, not every one. The sample records some 220,000 clones, roughly 84% being singletons. Every donor was a healthy person donating bone marrow. This TCR came from a girl aged 2-10 years in good health and CMV-seronegative. Material: PBMCs. This chain joins TRBV27 and TRBJ1-2; perhaps TRBD1 as D (5 bases). The CDR3 reads CASGGDYGYTF. CDR3 in DNA: TGTGCCAGCGGGGGGGATTATGGCTACACCTTC.